These T cell receptor beta chains were read from a single sample in a study of cytomegalovirus exposure and HLA in healthy donors. Assay: immunoSEQ multiplex PCR; the TCRdb copy retains only in-frame clones and omits some. This sample has 110,000 or so clones, with around nine tenths found just once. The material sequenced was PBMCs. The receptor source for this set is a man aged 18 to 35 in good health and CMV-seropositive. The CDR3 runs from the conserved cysteine through the conserved F or W. D genes are given only for firm matches. Expanded clones get a size class; other rows say once, few or many, or leave the size out.

J gene,clone size,V gene,D gene,CDR3 length,CDR3 protein,CDR3 DNA
TRBJ1-2,-,TRBV4-1,-,19,CASSQAWRSEGDYFYGYTF,TGCGCCAGCAGCCAAGCGTGGAGGTCCGAGGGTGATTACTTCTATGGCTACACCTTC
TRBJ2-1,few,TRBV7-6,-,14,CASSLAGGLDEQFF,TGTGCCAGCAGCTTAGCGGGGGGGCTGGACGAGCAGTTCTTC
TRBJ2-2,-,TRBV6-5,-,16,CASSYSLGLNTGELFF,TGTGCCAGCAGTTACTCGTTGGGACTGAACACCGGGGAGCTGTTTTTT
TRBJ1-1,-,TRBV18,-,14,CASSLDTLNTEAFF,TGTGCCAGCTCACTGGACACATTGAACACTGAAGCTTTCTTT
TRBJ1-5,-,TRBV4-2,-,18,CASSQGSSGSYSNQPQHF,TGTGCCAGCAGCCAAGGATCTTCAGGGTCATATAGCAATCAGCCCCAGCATTTT
TRBJ2-1,-,TRBV27,-,15,CASSPEYLSYNEQFF,TGTGCCAGCAGCCCCGAGTACCTCTCCTACAATGAGCAGTTCTTC
TRBJ2-7,-,TRBV7-9,TRBD1,13,CASSPDRGNEQYF,TGTGCCAGCAGCCCCGACAGGGGAAACGAGCAGTACTTC
TRBJ2-5,once,TRBV19,TRBD1,12,CASSNRGETQYF,TGTGCCAGTAGTAACAGGGGGGAGACCCAGTACTTC
TRBJ1-4,-,TRBV28,-,16,CASSLFVRSTNEKLFF,TGTGCCAGCAGTTTATTTGTTAGATCAACTAATGAAAAACTGTTTTTT
TRBJ1-6,-,TRBV18,TRBD1,14,CASSDRVNNSPLHF,TGTGCCAGCTCAGACAGGGTTAATAATTCACCCCTCCACTTT
TRBJ1-3,-,TRBV12-5,-,17,CASGLTRRIDSGNTIYF,TGTGCTAGTGGTTTGACCCGGAGGATTGACTCTGGAAACACCATATATTTT
TRBJ2-5,-,TRBV2,-,13,CARSGTDQETQYF,TGTGCCCGAAGTGGTACAGATCAAGAGACCCAGTACTTC